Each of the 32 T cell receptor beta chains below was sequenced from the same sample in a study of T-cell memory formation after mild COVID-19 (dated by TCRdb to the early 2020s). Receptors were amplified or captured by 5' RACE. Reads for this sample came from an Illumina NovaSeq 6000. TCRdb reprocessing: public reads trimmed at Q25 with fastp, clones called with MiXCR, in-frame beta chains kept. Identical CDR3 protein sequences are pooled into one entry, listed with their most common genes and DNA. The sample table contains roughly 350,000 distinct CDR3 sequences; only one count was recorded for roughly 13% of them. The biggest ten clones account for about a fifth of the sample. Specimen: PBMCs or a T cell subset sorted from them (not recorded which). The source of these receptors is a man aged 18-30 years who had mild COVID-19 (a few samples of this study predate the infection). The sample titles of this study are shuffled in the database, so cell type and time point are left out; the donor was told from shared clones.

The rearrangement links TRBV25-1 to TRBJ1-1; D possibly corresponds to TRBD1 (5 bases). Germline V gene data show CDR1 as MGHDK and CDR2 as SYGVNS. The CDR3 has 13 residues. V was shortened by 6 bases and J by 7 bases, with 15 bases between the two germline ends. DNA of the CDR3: TGTGCCAGCAGGAGGGGTCGGTTTGGTGAAGCTTTCTTT. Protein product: CASRRGRFGEAFF.

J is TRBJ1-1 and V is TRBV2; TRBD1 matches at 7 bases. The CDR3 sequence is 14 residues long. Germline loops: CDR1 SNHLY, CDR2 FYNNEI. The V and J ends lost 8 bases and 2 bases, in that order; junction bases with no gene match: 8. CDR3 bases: TGTGCCAGCGCCACGCGACAGGGTAACACTGAAGCTTTCTTT. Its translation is CASATRQGNTEAFF. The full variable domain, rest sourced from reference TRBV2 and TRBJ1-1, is EPEVTQTPSHQVTQMGQEVILRCVPISNHLYFYWYRQILGQKVEFLVSFYNNEISEKSEIFDDQFSVERPDGSNFTLKIRSTKLEDSAMYFCASATRQGNTEAFFGQGTRLTVV.

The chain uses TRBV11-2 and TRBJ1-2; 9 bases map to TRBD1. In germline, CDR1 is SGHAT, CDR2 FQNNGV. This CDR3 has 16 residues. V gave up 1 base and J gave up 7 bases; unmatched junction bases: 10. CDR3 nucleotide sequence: TGTGCCAGCAGCTTAGGTCACGGGACAGGGATCGGTGGCTACACCTTC. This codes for CASSLGHGTGIGGYTF.

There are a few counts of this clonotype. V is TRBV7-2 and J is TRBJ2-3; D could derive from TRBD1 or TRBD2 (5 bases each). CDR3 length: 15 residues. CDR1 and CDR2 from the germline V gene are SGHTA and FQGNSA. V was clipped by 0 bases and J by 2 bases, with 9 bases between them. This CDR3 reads CASSLAGAHTDTQYF. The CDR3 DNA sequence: TGTGCCAGCAGCTTAGCCGGGGCTCACACAGATACGCAGTATTTT.

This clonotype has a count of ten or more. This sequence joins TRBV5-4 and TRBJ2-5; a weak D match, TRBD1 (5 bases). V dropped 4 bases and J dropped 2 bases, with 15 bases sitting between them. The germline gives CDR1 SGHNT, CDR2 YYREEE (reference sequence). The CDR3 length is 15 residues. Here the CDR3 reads CASSANSGAQETQYF. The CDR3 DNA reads TGTGCCAGCAGCGCGAACAGTGGGGCGCAAGAGACCCAGTACTTC.

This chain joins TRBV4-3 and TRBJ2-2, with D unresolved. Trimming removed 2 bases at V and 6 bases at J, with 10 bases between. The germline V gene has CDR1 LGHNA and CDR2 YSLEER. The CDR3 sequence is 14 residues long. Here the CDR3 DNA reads TGCGCCAGCAGCCAATACGGATCCCCCGGGGAGCTGTTTTTT. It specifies CASSQYGSPGELFF.

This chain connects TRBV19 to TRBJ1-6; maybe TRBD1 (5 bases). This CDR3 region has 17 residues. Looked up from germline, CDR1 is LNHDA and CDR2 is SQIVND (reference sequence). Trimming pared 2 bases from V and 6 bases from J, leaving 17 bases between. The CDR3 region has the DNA TGTGCCAGTAGTATATCCGGGGGGAGGCGACGTAATTCACCCCTCCACTTT. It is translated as CASSISGGRRRNSPLHF.

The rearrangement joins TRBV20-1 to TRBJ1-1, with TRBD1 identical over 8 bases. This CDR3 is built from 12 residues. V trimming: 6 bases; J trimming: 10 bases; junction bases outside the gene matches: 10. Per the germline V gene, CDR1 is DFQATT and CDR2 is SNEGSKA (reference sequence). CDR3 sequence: CSAQGADSRAFF. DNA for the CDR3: TGCAGTGCCCAGGGGGCCGACAGCCGAGCTTTCTTT.

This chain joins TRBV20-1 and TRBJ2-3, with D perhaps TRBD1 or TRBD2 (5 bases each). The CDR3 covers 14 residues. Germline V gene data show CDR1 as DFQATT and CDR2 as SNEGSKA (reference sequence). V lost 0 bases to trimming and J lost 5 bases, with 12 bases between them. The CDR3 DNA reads TGCAGTGCTAGAGAGGGCCGGGGCGGAGATACGCAGTATTTT. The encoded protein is CSAREGRGGDTQYF.

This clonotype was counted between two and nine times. CDR3 sequence: CATSDLWDTGELFF. The CDR3, as DNA: TGTGCCACCAGTGATTTGTGGGATACCGGGGAGCTGTTTTTT. V and J are TRBV24-1 and TRBJ2-2, with unresolved D. Germline V gives CDR1 KGHDR, CDR2 SFDVKD. Between the trimmed V and J ends, which lost 0 bases and 5 bases, there was a span of 6 bases. The CDR3 is 14 residues long.

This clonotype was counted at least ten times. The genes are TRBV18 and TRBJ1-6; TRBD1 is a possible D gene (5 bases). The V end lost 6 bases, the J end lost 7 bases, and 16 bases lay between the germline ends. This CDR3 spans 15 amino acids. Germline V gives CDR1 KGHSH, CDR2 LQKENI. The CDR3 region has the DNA TGTGCCAGCTCTCTAAGCGTGGGGGAAAATTCACCCCTCCACTTT. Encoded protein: CASSLSVGENSPLHF.

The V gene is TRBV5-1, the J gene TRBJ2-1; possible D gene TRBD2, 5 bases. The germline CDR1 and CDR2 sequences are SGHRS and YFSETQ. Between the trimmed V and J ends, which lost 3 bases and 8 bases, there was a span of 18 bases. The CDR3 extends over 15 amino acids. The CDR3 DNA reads TGCGCCAGCAGCTCTGAGGGAACAACTCTCGATGAGCAGTTCTTC. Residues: CASSSEGTTLDEQFF.

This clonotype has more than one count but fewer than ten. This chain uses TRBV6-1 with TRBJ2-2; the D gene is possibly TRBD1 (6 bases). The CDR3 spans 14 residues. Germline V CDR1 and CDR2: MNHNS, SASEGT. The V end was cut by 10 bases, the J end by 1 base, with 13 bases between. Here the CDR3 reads CAIQGNGNTGELFF. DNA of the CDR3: TGTGCCATACAGGGAAATGGGAACACCGGGGAGCTGTTTTTT.

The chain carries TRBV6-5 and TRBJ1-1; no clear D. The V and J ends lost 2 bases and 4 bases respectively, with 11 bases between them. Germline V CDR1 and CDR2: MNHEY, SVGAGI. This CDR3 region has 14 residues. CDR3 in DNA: TGTGCCAGCAGTTACGGGAAGGGCCTCACTGAAGCTTTCTTT. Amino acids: CASSYGKGLTEAFF.

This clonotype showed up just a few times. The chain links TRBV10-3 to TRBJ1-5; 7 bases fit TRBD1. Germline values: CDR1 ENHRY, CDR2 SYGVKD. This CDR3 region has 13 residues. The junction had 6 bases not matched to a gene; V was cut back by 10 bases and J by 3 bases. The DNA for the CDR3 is TGTGCCACGGCGGGACAGACCAATCAGCCCCAGCATTTT. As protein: CATAGQTNQPQHF.

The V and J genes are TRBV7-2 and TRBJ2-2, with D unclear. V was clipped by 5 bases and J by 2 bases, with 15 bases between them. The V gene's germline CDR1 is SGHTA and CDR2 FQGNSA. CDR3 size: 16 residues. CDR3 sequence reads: CASSPYPGFNTGELFF. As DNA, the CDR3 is TGTGCCAGCAGCCCATACCCGGGCTTTAACACCGGGGAGCTGTTTTTT. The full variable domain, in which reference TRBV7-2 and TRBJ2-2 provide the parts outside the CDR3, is GAGVSQSPSNKVTEKGKDVELRCDPISGHTALYWYRQSLGQGLEFLIYFQGNSAPDKSGLPSDRFSAERTGGSVSTLTIQRTQQEDSAVYLCASSPYPGFNTGELFFGEGSRLTVL.

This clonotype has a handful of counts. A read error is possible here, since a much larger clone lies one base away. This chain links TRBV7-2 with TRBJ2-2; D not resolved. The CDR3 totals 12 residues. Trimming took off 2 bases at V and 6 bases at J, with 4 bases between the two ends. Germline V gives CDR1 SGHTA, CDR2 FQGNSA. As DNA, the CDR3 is TGTGCCAGCAGCTTATGGGCCGGGGAGCTGTTTTTT. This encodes CASSLWAGELFF.

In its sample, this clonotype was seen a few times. CDR3 DNA sequence: TGTGCCAGCAGTTTAAATGGGGCCTACAATGAGCAGTTCTTC. Amino acid sequence: CASSLNGAYNEQFF. This chain connects TRBV12-3 or TRBV12-4 to TRBJ2-1; D not certain. The CDR3 has 14 residues. V gave up 2 bases and J gave up 2 bases, with 7 bases separating them.

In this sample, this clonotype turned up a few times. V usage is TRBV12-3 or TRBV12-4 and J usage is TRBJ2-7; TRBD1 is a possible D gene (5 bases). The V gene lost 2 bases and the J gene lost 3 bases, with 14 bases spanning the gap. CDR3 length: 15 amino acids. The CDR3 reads CASSLPPGRDYEQYF. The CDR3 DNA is TGTGCCAGCAGTTTACCCCCCGGCAGGGACTACGAGCAGTACTTC.

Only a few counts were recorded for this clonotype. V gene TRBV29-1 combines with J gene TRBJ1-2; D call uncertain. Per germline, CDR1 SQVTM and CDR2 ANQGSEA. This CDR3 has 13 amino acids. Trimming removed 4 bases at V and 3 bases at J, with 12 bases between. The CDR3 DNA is TGCAGCGTTGCTAAAGGGTACGACTATGGCTACACCTTC. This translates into CSVAKGYDYGYTF.

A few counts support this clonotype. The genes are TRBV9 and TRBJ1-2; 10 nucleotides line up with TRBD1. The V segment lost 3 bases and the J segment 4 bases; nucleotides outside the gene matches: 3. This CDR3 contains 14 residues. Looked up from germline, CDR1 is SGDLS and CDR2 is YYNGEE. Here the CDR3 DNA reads TGTGCCAGCAGCGCGACAGGGGGCGCCTATGGCTACACCTTC. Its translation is CASSATGGAYGYTF.

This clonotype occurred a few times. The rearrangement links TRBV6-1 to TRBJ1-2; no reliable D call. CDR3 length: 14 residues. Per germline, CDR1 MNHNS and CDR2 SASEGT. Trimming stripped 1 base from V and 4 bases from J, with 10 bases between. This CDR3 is CASSEESWLYGYTF. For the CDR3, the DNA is TGTGCCAGCAGTGAAGAGAGTTGGCTCTATGGCTACACCTTC.

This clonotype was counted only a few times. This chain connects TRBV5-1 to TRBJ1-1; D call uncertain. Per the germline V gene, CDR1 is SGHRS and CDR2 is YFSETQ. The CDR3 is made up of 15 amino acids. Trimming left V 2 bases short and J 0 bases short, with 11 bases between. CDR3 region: CASSFMDGVNTEAFF. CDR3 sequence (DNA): TGCGCCAGCAGCTTTATGGACGGAGTGAACACTGAAGCTTTCTTT. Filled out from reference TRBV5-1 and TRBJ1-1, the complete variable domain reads KAGVTQTPRYLIKTRGQQVTLSCSPISGHRSVSWYQQTPGQGLQFLFEYFSETQRNKGNFPGRFSGRQFSNSRSEMNVSTLELGDSALYLCASSFMDGVNTEAFFGQGTRLTVV.

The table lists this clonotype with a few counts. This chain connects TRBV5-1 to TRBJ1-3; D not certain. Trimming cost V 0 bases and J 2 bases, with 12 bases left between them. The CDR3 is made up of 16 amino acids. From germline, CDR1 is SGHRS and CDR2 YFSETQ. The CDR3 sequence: CASSLATLGAGNTIYF. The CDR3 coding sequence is TGCGCCAGCAGCTTGGCGACTTTGGGCGCTGGAAACACCATATATTTT. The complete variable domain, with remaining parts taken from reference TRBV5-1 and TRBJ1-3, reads KAGVTQTPRYLIKTRGQQVTLSCSPISGHRSVSWYQQTPGQGLQFLFEYFSETQRNKGNFPGRFSGRQFSNSRSEMNVSTLELGDSALYLCASSLATLGAGNTIYFGEGSWLTVV.

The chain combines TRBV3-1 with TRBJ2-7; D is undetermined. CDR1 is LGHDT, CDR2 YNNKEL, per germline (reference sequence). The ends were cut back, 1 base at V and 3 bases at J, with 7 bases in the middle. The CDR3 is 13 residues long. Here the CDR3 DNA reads TGTGCCAGCAGCCAAGTTCGAAACTACGAGCAGTACGTC. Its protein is CASSQVRNYEQYV.

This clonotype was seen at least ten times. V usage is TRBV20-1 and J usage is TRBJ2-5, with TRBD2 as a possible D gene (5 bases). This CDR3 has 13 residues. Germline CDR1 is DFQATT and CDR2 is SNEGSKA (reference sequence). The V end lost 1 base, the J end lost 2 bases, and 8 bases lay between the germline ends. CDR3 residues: CSARAGYQETQYF. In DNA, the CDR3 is TGCAGTGCTAGAGCGGGGTATCAAGAGACCCAGTACTTC.

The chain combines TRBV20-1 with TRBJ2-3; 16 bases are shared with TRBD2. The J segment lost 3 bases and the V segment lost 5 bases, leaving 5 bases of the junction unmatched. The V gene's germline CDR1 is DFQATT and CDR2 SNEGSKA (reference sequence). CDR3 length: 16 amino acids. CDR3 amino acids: CSARPGLAGGTDTQYF. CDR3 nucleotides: TGCAGTGCTCGACCGGGACTAGCGGGGGGGACAGATACGCAGTATTTT.

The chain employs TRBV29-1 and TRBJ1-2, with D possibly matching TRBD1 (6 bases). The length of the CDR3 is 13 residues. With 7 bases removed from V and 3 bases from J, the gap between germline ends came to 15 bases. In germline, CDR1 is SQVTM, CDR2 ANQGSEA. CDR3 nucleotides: TGCAGCGCTGGAACAGGGATTCACTATGGCTACACCTTC. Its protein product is CSAGTGIHYGYTF.

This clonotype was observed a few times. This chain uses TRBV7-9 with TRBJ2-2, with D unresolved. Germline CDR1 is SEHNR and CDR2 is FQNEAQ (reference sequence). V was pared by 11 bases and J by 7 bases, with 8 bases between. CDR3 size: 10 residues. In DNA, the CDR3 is TGTGCCGGCTCAGGCGGGGAGCTGTTTTTT. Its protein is CAGSGGELFF.

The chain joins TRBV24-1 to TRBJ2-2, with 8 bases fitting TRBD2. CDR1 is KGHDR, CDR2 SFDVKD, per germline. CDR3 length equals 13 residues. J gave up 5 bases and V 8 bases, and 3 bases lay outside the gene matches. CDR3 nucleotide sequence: TGTGCCACCATGGCGGGGGGAACCGGGGAGCTGTTTTTT. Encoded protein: CATMAGGTGELFF.

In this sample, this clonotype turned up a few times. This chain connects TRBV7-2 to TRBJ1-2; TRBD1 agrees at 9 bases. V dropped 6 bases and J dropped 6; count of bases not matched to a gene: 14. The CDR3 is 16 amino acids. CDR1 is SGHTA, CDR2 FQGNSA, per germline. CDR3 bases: TGTGCCAGCAGAGTCCCGGGACAGGGCCCGAAGGATGGCTACACCTTC. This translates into CASRVPGQGPKDGYTF.

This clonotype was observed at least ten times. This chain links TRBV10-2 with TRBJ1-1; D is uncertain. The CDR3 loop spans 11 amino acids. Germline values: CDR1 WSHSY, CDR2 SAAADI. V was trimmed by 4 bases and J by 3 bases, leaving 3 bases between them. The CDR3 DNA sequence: TGCGCCAGCAGTGGATACACTGAAGCTTTCTTT. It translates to CASSGYTEAFF.